Following are 27 T cell receptor beta chains from one sample sequenced in a study of Ad26.COV2.S vaccination and SARS-CoV-2 variants. Treatment given: about 20 received Ad26.COV2.S at low or high dose, single or two shots; about 5 received placebo; per-sample allocation not given. Day 63 following the first vaccine or placebo injection was when the samples were taken. Clones were sequenced by immunoSEQ multiplex PCR, and TCRdb holds only the in-frame ones, with some missing. Among fewer than 800,000 clones listed, more than 80% were seen once. Sample: peripheral blood, taken in a trial of Ad26.COV2.S vaccine versus placebo. Receptor source: a person between 18 and 60 years old who received the Ad26.COV2.S COVID-19 vaccine or a placebo.

The chain carries TRBV24-1 and TRBJ1-6; the D is unclear. The germline gives CDR1 KGHDR, CDR2 SFDVKD. The CDR3 has 14 residues. V was trimmed by 5 bases and J by 8 bases, leaving 12 bases between them. The CDR3 nucleotides are TGTGCCACCAGTGTTCCCGGGCGTGATTCACCCCTCCACTTT. It yields the protein CATSVPGRDSPLHF.

This clone was seen just once. The rearrangement links TRBV11-1 to TRBJ2-7; D perhaps matches TRBD2 (8 bases). Trimming left V 3 bases short and J 6 bases short, with 18 bases between. The germline CDR1 and CDR2 sequences are SGHAT and FQDESV (reference sequence). The CDR3 sequence is 15 residues long. The CDR3 here is CASSFGRGPFSEQYF. DNA of the CDR3: TGTGCCAGCAGCTTCGGGAGGGGGCCTTTTTCCGAGCAGTACTTC.

A single count supports this clone. This chain links TRBV30 with TRBJ1-4; D not certain. The CDR3 consists of 13 residues. Trimming stripped 0 bases from V and 4 bases from J, with 6 bases between. Per the germline V gene, CDR1 is GTSNPN and CDR2 is SVGIG (reference sequence). CDR3: CAWSVEINEKLFF. DNA of the CDR3: TGTGCCTGGAGTGTAGAGATTAATGAAAAACTGTTTTTT.

This chain joins TRBV6-5 and TRBJ2-3; D may be TRBD2 (5 bases). Germline V lookup: CDR1 MNHEY, CDR2 SVGAGI. V shed 3 bases and J shed 0 bases, with 7 bases lying between them. This CDR3 comprises 14 residues. This chain's CDR3 is CASSYQRSTDTQYF. CDR3 nucleotide sequence: TGTGCCAGCAGTTATCAGCGGAGCACAGATACGCAGTATTTT.

V is TRBV5-1 and J is TRBJ2-7; 7 bases map to TRBD1. CDR3 size: 16 residues. Germline CDR1 reads SGHRS; CDR2 reads YFSETQ. The ends lost 4 bases at V and 2 bases at J; junction bases unmatched: 12. The CDR3 region has the DNA TGCGCCAGCAGCACCTATCCACAGGGGAAAACCTACGAGCAGTACTTC. It yields the protein CASSTYPQGKTYEQYF.

This rearrangement joins TRBV5-6 to TRBJ1-4; D is ambiguous. CDR1 SGHDT and CDR2 YYEEEE come from the germline V gene. CDR3 size: 15 residues. The V and J ends lost 0 bases and 6 bases respectively, with 12 bases between them. Here the CDR3 reads CASSLVGPPHEKLFF. CDR3 nucleotide sequence: TGTGCCAGCAGCTTGGTTGGGCCGCCGCATGAAAAACTGTTTTTT.

The chain has TRBV19 and TRBJ2-5; no definite D call. CDR3 length: 13 amino acids. The germline V gene has CDR1 LNHDA and CDR2 SQIVND (reference sequence). V was shortened by 1 base and J by 2 bases, with 5 bases between the two germline ends. The CDR3: CASSIGLQETQYF. The CDR3 region has the DNA TGTGCCAGTAGTATAGGACTTCAAGAGACCCAGTACTTC.

The chain links TRBV4-3 to TRBJ1-3; tentative D call: TRBD1 (6 bases). V was trimmed by 1 base and J by 3 bases, leaving 16 bases between them. The CDR3 runs to 17 residues. In germline, CDR1 is LGHNA, CDR2 YSLEER. The CDR3 bases are TGCGCCAGCAGCCAAGGGGTTGAGTGGGGGCATGGAAACACCATATATTTT. This encodes CASSQGVEWGHGNTIYF.

The sample holds one count of this clone. This chain uses TRBV25-1 with TRBJ2-5, with D unresolved. The CDR3 is 13 residues long. Trimming stripped 0 bases from V and 5 bases from J, with 7 bases between. Germline V gives CDR1 MGHDK, CDR2 SYGVNS. CDR3: CASSEYGWETQYF. CDR3 nucleotide sequence: TGTGCCAGCAGTGAATACGGTTGGGAGACCCAGTACTTC.

V and J are TRBV7-2 and TRBJ2-3; D may be TRBD2 (6 bases). The germline gives CDR1 SGHTA, CDR2 FQGNSA. This CDR3 has 16 amino acids. Trimming stripped 5 bases from V and 3 bases from J, with 18 bases between. The CDR3 protein is CASSIEPLGGTDTQYF. CDR3 bases: TGTGCCAGCAGCATAGAACCCCTTGGAGGGACAGATACGCAGTATTTT.

The V and J genes are TRBV7-2 and TRBJ2-2; perhaps D is TRBD1 or TRBD2 (5 bases each). V was pared by 8 bases and J by 0 bases, with 7 bases between. Germline CDR1 reads SGHTA; CDR2 reads FQGNSA. The CDR3 is 13 amino acids. In DNA form, the CDR3 reads TGTGCCAGCGGGGGTCCGAACACCGGGGAGCTGTTTTTT. Protein product: CASGGPNTGELFF.

Details on this clone: Other nucleotide sequences from this sample produce the same CDR3. The chain joins TRBV19 to TRBJ1-5; 10 nucleotides line up with TRBD1. The CDR3 runs to 16 residues. V trimming: 4 bases; J trimming: 2 bases; junction bases outside the gene matches: 5. From germline, CDR1 is LNHDA and CDR2 SQIVND (reference sequence). In nucleotides, the CDR3 is TGTGCCAGTAGTACGACAGGGGGCGCTGGCAATCAGCCCCAGCATTTT. Residues: CASSTTGGAGNQPQHF.

This chain uses TRBV5-4 with TRBJ1-6, with D possibly being TRBD1 (5 bases). This CDR3 comprises 15 residues. V dropped 5 bases and J dropped 8 bases, with 17 bases sitting between them. The germline V gene encodes CDR1 SGHNT and CDR2 YYREEE (reference sequence). CDR3 coding DNA: TGTGCCAGCAGTCGGCAAGGGGTACTTTATTCACCCCTCCACTTT. Translated: CASSRQGVLYSPLHF.

J is TRBJ2-7 and V is TRBV19; 7 nucleotides agree with TRBD1. Losses at the gene ends were 5 bases for V and 0 bases for J; bases not matched to a gene: 10. This CDR3 has 16 residues. CDR1 is LNHDA, CDR2 SQIVND, per germline (reference sequence). The CDR3 loop reads CASSEQTGTASYEQYF. CDR3 sequence (DNA): TGTGCCAGTAGTGAGCAAACCGGGACAGCCTCCTACGAGCAGTACTTC.

The DNA for the CDR3 is TGTGCCAGCTCACCACCCGGGACAGGGGTGGGGGAGACCCAGTACTTC. This encodes CASSPPGTGVGETQYF. The chain combines TRBV18 with TRBJ2-5, with 10 bases lining up with TRBD1. V lost 0 bases to trimming and J lost 5 bases; unmatched junction nucleotides: 6. The CDR3 covers 16 residues. Germline CDR1 is KGHSH and CDR2 is LQKENI.

The chain couples TRBV29-1 to TRBJ2-1, with 7 bases aligning to TRBD2. The V gene's germline CDR1 is SQVTM and CDR2 ANQGSEA. CDR3 length: 15 amino acids. The ends lost 1 base at V and 2 bases at J; junction bases unmatched: 5. The DNA of the CDR3 is TGCAGCGTTGAAGGGGCTAGCGGTACCTACAATGAGCAGTTCTTC. Its translation is CSVEGASGTYNEQFF.

The rearrangement uses TRBV7-9 and TRBJ1-2; a possible D gene is TRBD1 (5 bases). Germline CDR1 SEHNR, CDR2 FQNEAQ (reference sequence). The CDR3 spans 12 residues. Trimming pared 3 bases from V and 7 bases from J, leaving 9 bases between. CDR3 sequence (DNA): TGTGCCAGCAGCTTCGGGGGAGGTGGCTACACCTTC. This translates into CASSFGGGGYTF.

The DNA of the CDR3 is TGTGCCAGCTCACCCCCGACCGCAGGGCCCCGCGCGGGCTACACCTTC. This gives the protein CASSPPTAGPRAGYTF. This chain joins TRBV18 and TRBJ1-2; maybe TRBD1 (5 bases). Trimming stripped 3 bases from V and 8 bases from J, with 22 bases between. The CDR3 extends over 16 amino acids. Per germline, CDR1 KGHSH and CDR2 LQKENI.

This chain uses TRBV24-1 with TRBJ1-4, with 12 nucleotides matching TRBD1. The CDR3 has 16 residues. Trimming removed 2 bases from V and 8 bases from J; junction bases left unmatched: 5. Germline V gene data show CDR1 as KGHDR and CDR2 as SFDVKD. The CDR3 sequence is CATSDSPGQGAEKLFF. CDR3 bases: TGTGCCACCAGTGATTCCCCGGGACAGGGGGCAGAAAAACTGTTTTTT.

The V gene is TRBV4-3, the J gene TRBJ2-2; the D is unclear. Looked up from germline, CDR1 is LGHNA and CDR2 is YSLEER. V lost 1 base and J 6 bases, leaving 3 bases between the germline ends. The CDR3 runs to 12 residues. The CDR3 region is CASSQVPGELFF. CDR3 sequence (DNA): TGCGCCAGCAGCCAAGTCCCCGGGGAGCTGTTTTTT.

The chain couples TRBV6-6 to TRBJ2-1, with D hard to call. The CDR3 length is 13 residues. Per germline, CDR1 MNHNY and CDR2 SVGAGI (reference sequence). Trimming took 0 bases from V and 8 from J, leaving 8 bases between them. CDR3 residues: CASSYSQRDEQFF. The CDR3 DNA follows: TGTGCCAGCAGTTACTCACAAAGGGATGAGCAGTTCTTC.

V usage is TRBV7-6 and J usage is TRBJ1-1, with TRBD1 as a possible D gene (5 bases). The CDR3 sequence is 13 residues long. Germline V gene data show CDR1 as SGHVS and CDR2 as FNYEAQ. Trimming shortened V by 5 bases and J by 3 bases, and 10 bases separated the two germline ends. The CDR3 coding sequence is TGTGCCAGCAGCCCTCAGGGATACACTGAAGCTTTCTTT. Translation: CASSPQGYTEAFF.

The J gene is TRBJ2-3, the V gene TRBV11-3; 15 nucleotides agree with TRBD2. This CDR3 is 19 amino acids long. Germline CDR1 SGHNT, CDR2 YENEEA. Trimming cost V 5 bases and J 0 bases; bases outside gene matches: 9. The CDR3 loop is CASSGKGTSGGPSTDTQYF. The CDR3 region has the DNA TGTGCCAGCAGCGGGAAGGGGACTAGCGGGGGGCCTAGCACAGATACGCAGTATTTT.

The J gene is TRBJ1-6, the V gene TRBV30; D gene uncertain. CDR3 length equals 16 residues. CDR1 is GTSNPN and CDR2 is SVGIG in the germline V gene (reference sequence). Trimming took 3 bases from V and 0 from J, leaving 12 bases between them. The CDR3 nucleotides read TGTGCCTGGAGGGCGACATTGAGCTCCTATAATTCACCCCTCCACTTT. Its translation: CAWRATLSSYNSPLHF.

The table lists this clone with a count of one. The V and J genes are TRBV5-6 and TRBJ2-3; D might be TRBD1 or TRBD2, each matching 5 bases. V was shortened by 6 bases and J by 7 bases, with 15 bases between the two germline ends. Germline-derived CDR1 and CDR2 are SGHDT and YYEEEE. The CDR3 totals 13 residues. CDR3 coding DNA: TGTGCCAGCAAAGGGACGTCCCGAAATACGCAGTATTTT. It yields the protein CASKGTSRNTQYF.

The genes are TRBV15 and TRBJ1-5, with no clear D. Germline V lookup: CDR1 LNHNV, CDR2 YYDKDF (reference sequence). Trimming removed 3 bases at V and 2 bases at J, with 8 bases between. The CDR3 runs to 14 residues. CDR3 residues: CATSSELGNQPQHF. The DNA of the CDR3 is TGTGCCACCAGCAGCGAATTGGGCAATCAGCCCCAGCATTTT.

This chain connects TRBV19 to TRBJ1-3; D possibly corresponds to TRBD1 (6 bases). CDR3 size: 15 residues. Looked up from germline, CDR1 is LNHDA and CDR2 is SQIVND (reference sequence). V lost 1 base and J 2 bases, leaving 9 bases between the germline ends. The CDR3 here is CASSIGGPTGNTIYF. CDR3 bases: TGTGCCAGTAGTATAGGGGGGCCAACTGGAAACACCATATATTTT.